This entry features one T cell receptor beta chain sequence. The data are from a study of blood T cell repertoires in COVID-19. Study context: Acute-phase and convalescent COVID-19 samples originated in the United States, Italy and Spain.

The CDR3 runs 12 residues. Trimming at V came to 7 bases and at J to 9 bases, leaving 5 bases not matched to a gene. Germline lookup yields CDR1 LNHDA and CDR2 SQIVND (reference sequence). Using immunoSEQ multiplex PCR, the repertoire was profiled, and TCRdb retains in-frame clones only, with some absent. Counted here are about 440,000 clones, about 91% occurring once; the ten biggest clones make up roughly 12%. The sample consisted of peripheral blood. The receptor was isolated from a woman between 50 and 59 years old with COVID-19, enrolled during active disease. The rearrangement links TRBV19 to TRBJ1-5, with 8 bases matching TRBD1. CDR3 amino acids: CASTLGQGPQHF. DNA for the CDR3: TGTGCCAGTACCCTCGGACAGGGGCCCCAGCATTTT.